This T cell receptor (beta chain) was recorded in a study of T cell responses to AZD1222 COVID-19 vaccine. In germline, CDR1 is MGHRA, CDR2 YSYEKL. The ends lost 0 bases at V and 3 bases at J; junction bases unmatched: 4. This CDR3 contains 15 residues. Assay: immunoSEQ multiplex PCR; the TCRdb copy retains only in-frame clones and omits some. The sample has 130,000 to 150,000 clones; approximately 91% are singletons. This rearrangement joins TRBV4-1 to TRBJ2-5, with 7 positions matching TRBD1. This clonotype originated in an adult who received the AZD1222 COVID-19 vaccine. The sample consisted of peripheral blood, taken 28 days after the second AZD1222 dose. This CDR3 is CASSQDRTGKETQYF. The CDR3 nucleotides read TGCGCCAGCAGCCAAGATAGGACAGGAAAAGAGACCCAGTACTTC.